The 22 T cell receptor beta chains in this list originate from one sample, sequenced in a study of T cell responses to AZD1222 COVID-19 vaccine. Only in-frame clones appear in the TCRdb table, and some are missing; sequencing was by immunoSEQ multiplex PCR. In the table there are about 86,000 clones, roughly 90% of which are singletons. This material consisted of peripheral blood, taken on day 0 of AZD1222 vaccination. These receptors were obtained from an adult in good health.

This clone was detected only once. The chain combines TRBV5-6 with TRBJ1-1; 9 bases map to TRBD1. Germline V lookup: CDR1 SGHDT, CDR2 YYEEEE. The CDR3 consists of 15 residues. Germline trimming cut 2 bases from V and 2 bases from J; bases unmatched to any gene: 4. The CDR3 spells CASSFLTGGNTEAFF. Here the CDR3 DNA reads TGTGCCAGCAGCTTTCTTACAGGGGGCAACACTGAAGCTTTCTTT.

This clone was counted between two and nine times. This rearrangement joins TRBV5-1 to TRBJ1-2; 7 bases fit TRBD1. The CDR3 contains 15 residues. Per germline, CDR1 SGHRS and CDR2 YFSETQ. The V gene end was trimmed by 6 bases and the J gene end by 5 bases; junction bases not matched to a gene: 13. The CDR3 bases are TGCGCCAGCAACAGGGGCACCCCTATGGAGTATGGCTACACCTTC. It encodes CASNRGTPMEYGYTF.

The V gene is TRBV7-9, the J gene TRBJ2-7, with D tentatively TRBD1 (6 bases). V lost 4 bases and J 6 bases, leaving 16 bases between the germline ends. Looked up from germline, CDR1 is SEHNR and CDR2 is FQNEAQ (reference sequence). This CDR3 contains 14 residues. CDR3 in amino acids: CASSSTGTFGEQYF. CDR3 DNA: TGTGCCAGCAGCTCGACCGGGACATTTGGCGAGCAGTACTTC.

The chain recombines TRBV14 with TRBJ1-1; no definite D call. CDR1 SGHDN and CDR2 FVKESK come from the germline V gene. The CDR3 runs 13 residues. Trimming took off 1 base at V and 0 bases at J, with 3 bases between the two ends. The CDR3 is CASSQGMNTEAFF. CDR3 nucleotides: TGTGCCAGCAGCCAAGGCATGAACACTGAAGCTTTCTTT.

The chain joins TRBV5-8 to TRBJ1-5; 8 nucleotides align to TRBD1. In germline, CDR1 is SGHTS, CDR2 YDEGEE. The CDR3 is made up of 14 amino acids. After removal of 4 bases from V and 11 bases from J, the junction contained 11 bases not matched to a gene. The CDR3 here is CASSQGQAQSAQHF. In DNA form, the CDR3 reads TGTGCCAGCAGCCAGGGACAGGCCCAGTCGGCCCAGCATTTT. The complete variable domain, with remaining parts taken from reference TRBV5-8 and TRBJ1-5, reads EAGVTQSPTHLIKTRGQQATLRCSPISGHTSVYWYQQALGLGLQFLLWYDEGEERNRGNFPPRFSGRQFPNYSSELNVNALELEDSALYLCASSQGQAQSAQHFGDGTRLSIL.

The CDR3 protein is CASSPGGYGRNEQFF. CDR3 bases: TGTGCCAGCAGCCCCGGCGGATACGGTAGGAATGAGCAGTTCTTC. The chain recombines TRBV11-2 with TRBJ2-1; D is uncertain. V gave up 5 bases and J gave up 7 bases, with 18 bases separating them. The V gene's germline CDR1 is SGHAT and CDR2 FQNNGV. The CDR3 has 15 residues.

This clone occurred a few times. The chain combines TRBV28 with TRBJ2-7; TRBD1 agrees at 7 bases. The germline V gene encodes CDR1 MDHEN and CDR2 SYDVKM. Losses at the gene ends were 9 bases for V and 3 bases for J; bases not matched to a gene: 8. This CDR3 has 13 amino acids. The CDR3, as DNA: TGTGCCAGTGAGGGACAGTCGAACTACGAGCAGTACTTC. Its translation is CASEGQSNYEQYF. The full variable domain, in which reference TRBV28 and TRBJ2-7 provide the parts outside the CDR3, is DVKVTQSSRYLVKRTGEKVFLECVQDMDHENMFWYRQDPGLGLRLIYFSYDVKMKEKGDIPEGYSVSREKKERFSLILESASTNQTSMYLCASEGQSNYEQYFGPGTRLTVT.

The chain employs TRBV6-5 and TRBJ2-3; D is uncertain. Per the germline V gene, CDR1 is MNHEY and CDR2 is SVGAGI. V was cut by 5 bases and J by 4 bases, with 16 bases left in between. This CDR3 is built from 15 residues. Written as DNA, the CDR3 is TGTGCCAGCAGTCCACGGCGCCCTTGGGCAGATACGCAGTATTTT. Encoded protein: CASSPRRPWADTQYF.

The V and J genes are TRBV7-9 and TRBJ1-4, with D maybe TRBD1 (5 bases). The CDR3 totals 13 residues. V gave up 7 bases and J gave up 5 bases, with 11 bases separating them. Germline CDR1 SEHNR, CDR2 FQNEAQ (reference sequence). The CDR3 nucleotides are TGTGCCAGCAAAGGACATACCAATGAAAAACTGTTTTTT. Its translation is CASKGHTNEKLFF.

The J gene is TRBJ2-3, the V gene TRBV28; possibly TRBD2 for D (6 bases). This CDR3 has 14 residues. V shed 2 bases and J shed 6 bases, with 12 bases lying between them. CDR1 is MDHEN, CDR2 SYDVKM, per germline. CDR3 sequence reads: CASSLNSGGDTQYF. CDR3 DNA sequence: TGTGCCAGCAGTTTAAATAGCGGAGGGGATACGCAGTATTTT.

V gene TRBV19 combines with J gene TRBJ2-1; D may be TRBD1 or TRBD2 (5 bases each). CDR3 length: 13 amino acids. The V and J ends lost 7 bases and 9 bases respectively, with 16 bases between them. Germline V gene sequence: CDR1 LNHDA, CDR2 SQIVND (reference sequence). CDR3 DNA: TGTGCCAGTACTGAGGGGTTCCTCGGTGAGCAGTTCTTC. Translated, it gives CASTEGFLGEQFF.

CDR3 DNA: TGTGCCAGCAGCCAAGGGACAGGAGGTGAAGCTTTCTTT. It is translated as CASSQGTGGEAFF. The J gene is TRBJ1-1, the V gene TRBV3-1 (or the pseudogene TRBV3-2), with TRBD1 matching 7 bases. This CDR3 has 13 residues. Looked up from germline, CDR1 is LGHDT and CDR2 is YNNKEL (reference sequence). V trimming: 1 base; J trimming: 7 bases; junction bases outside the gene matches: 3.

CDR3 coding DNA: TGTGCCAGCATTAATGGATTCGGAGAAAAACTGTTTTTT. As protein: CASINGFGEKLFF. The J gene is TRBJ1-4, the V gene TRBV28; D is undetermined. Germline V gene sequence: CDR1 MDHEN, CDR2 SYDVKM. This CDR3 has 13 residues. With 7 bases removed from V and 8 bases from J, the gap between germline ends came to 14 bases.

V usage is TRBV27 and J usage is TRBJ1-1, with D unclear. V lost 3 bases to trimming and J lost 2 bases, with 7 bases between them. Germline CDR1 MNHEY, CDR2 SMNVEV (reference sequence). This CDR3 comprises 13 residues. CDR3 loop: CASSLGGNTEAFF. CDR3 in DNA: TGTGCCAGCAGTTTGGGCGGAAACACTGAAGCTTTCTTT.

The V call is TRBV15, the J call TRBJ1-6; D possibly corresponds to TRBD1 (6 bases). V was clipped by 5 bases and J by 8 bases, with 16 bases between them. Germline V CDR1 and CDR2: LNHNV, YYDKDF (reference sequence). This CDR3 is built from 15 residues. The CDR3 nucleotides read TGTGCCACCAGCCCAAGACAGGATCGGGATTCACCCCTCCACTTT. This encodes CATSPRQDRDSPLHF.

The rearrangement joins TRBV2 to TRBJ2-7; D ambiguous. The germline V gene encodes CDR1 SNHLY and CDR2 FYNNEI. CDR3 size: 11 residues. V was trimmed by 3 bases and J by 5 bases, leaving 5 bases between them. The CDR3 reads CASSDLNEQYF. CDR3 coding DNA: TGTGCCAGCAGTGATTTAAACGAGCAGTACTTC.

This clone was detected once. This sequence joins TRBV6-5 and TRBJ2-3, with 8 bases that match TRBD2. Trimming at V came to 7 bases and at J to 4 bases, leaving 10 bases not matched to a gene. The germline V gene has CDR1 MNHEY and CDR2 SVGAGI. The CDR3 has 15 residues. The chain's CDR3 is CASTDRGTRADTQYF. CDR3 in DNA: TGTGCCAGCACCGACAGAGGGACTAGAGCAGATACGCAGTATTTT.

Here the CDR3 DNA reads TGTGCCAGCAGTAAGCAGACAGGGGGCGAAAATCAGCCCCAGCATTTT. Translated: CASSKQTGGENQPQHF. The chain has TRBV28 and TRBJ1-5; 10 bases are a match to TRBD1. V was pared by 5 bases and J by 4 bases, with 8 bases of the junction left unmatched. The CDR3 extends over 16 amino acids. Germline V gene lookup returns CDR1 MDHEN and CDR2 SYDVKM.

The chain links TRBV18 to TRBJ1-2, with D possibly matching TRBD1 (5 bases). Germline V gene sequence: CDR1 KGHSH, CDR2 LQKENI. CDR3 length equals 14 residues. V was pared by 1 base and J by 3 bases, with 9 bases between. The CDR3 DNA is TGTGCCAGCTCACCACAAGGGGCTGACTATGGCTACACCTTC. Residues: CASSPQGADYGYTF.

The chain combines TRBV19 with TRBJ1-6; D unclear. Germline lookup yields CDR1 LNHDA and CDR2 SQIVND (reference sequence). The CDR3 totals 15 residues. Trimming took 3 bases from V and 7 from J, leaving 13 bases between them. The CDR3 DNA reads TGTGCCAGTAGTATCTCTGCCAGTTACAATTCACCCCTCCACTTT. Protein: CASSISASYNSPLHF.

V gene TRBV6-5 combines with J gene TRBJ2-1; D is possibly TRBD1 (6 bases). V gave up 2 bases and J gave up 10 bases, with 18 bases separating them. The V gene's germline CDR1 is MNHEY and CDR2 SVGAGI. This CDR3 is 15 amino acids long. CDR3 sequence reads: CASSYPTSTGYEQFF. CDR3 sequence (DNA): TGTGCCAGCAGTTACCCCACCAGTACAGGGTACGAGCAGTTCTTC.

The chain joins TRBV6-5 to TRBJ2-4, with 9 nucleotides matching TRBD1. This CDR3 has 13 residues. V was pared by 5 bases and J by 8 bases, with 4 bases of the junction left unmatched. In germline, CDR1 is MNHEY, CDR2 SVGAGI. The CDR3 coding sequence is TGTGCCAGCAGTCAGAGACAGGGGGACATTCAGTACTTC. Encoded protein: CASSQRQGDIQYF.